This entry describes one TCR beta chain. This sample stems from a study of blood T cell repertoires in COVID-19. About the research overall: The United States, Italy and Spain provided the acute and convalescent COVID-19 samples. Sample material is recorded as cDNA or gDNA derived from T cells, B-cell-depleted T cells, or PBMCs.

Per the original data handling: Estimated nucleated cell counts came from reference gene primer amplification. Clones were sequenced by immunoSEQ multiplex PCR, and TCRdb holds only the in-frame ones, with some missing. V and J calls and clone size are given by that table; D and trimming were obtained from the DNA. The table shows approximately 49,000 clones, with around nine tenths occurring only once. Trimming pared 9 bases from V and 4 bases from J, leaving 15 bases between. The CDR3 is made up of 14 amino acids. Germline lookup yields CDR1 MNHEY and CDR2 SMNVEV (reference sequence). The chain is built from TRBV27 and TRBJ2-2; D is unclear. The specimen was peripheral blood. The clonotype was recovered from a middle-aged man with acute or convalescent COVID-19. CDR3 nucleotides: TGTGCCAGTCGACTGGGTTTCGGCACCGGGGAGCTGTTTTTT. Translation gives CASRLGFGTGELFF.